This T cell receptor beta chain is from a study of spatial heterogeneity in lung cancer. General study results and limits: When ubiquitous and regional expanded TCRs were counted, their numbers tracked ubiquitous and regional nonsynonymous mutations, respectively. One measure, the expanded intratumoral alpha and beta TCR count, tracked tumor mutation counts.

Regarding this clonotype: The antigen is undetermined.

TCRdb analysed the 5' RACE reads with MiXCR anew, one entry per CDR3 protein. There are more than 6,000 distinct CDR3 sequences in the sample; less than 3.5% occur only once, and about 20% lies in the top ten. The time point denotes: sample taken at primary tumor resection. Researchers sequenced whole RNA taken from tumor, nontumor lung or frozen PBMC without sorting. The TCR sequence derives from a male donor with early-stage non-small cell lung cancer. The sequencing here drew on lung tumor tissue, taken at surgery.

The DNA of the CDR3 is TGCGCCACCTTCCCGAAGCGGGAGAGTTACTACAATGAGCAGTTCTTC. This codes for CATFPKRESYYNEQFF. The chain uses TRBV10-1 and TRBJ2-1; 8 bases are a match to TRBD2. The CDR3 contains 16 residues. CDR1 is WNHNN and CDR2 is SYGVQD in the germline V gene (reference sequence). The J segment lost 3 bases and the V segment lost 10 bases, leaving 14 bases of the junction unmatched.